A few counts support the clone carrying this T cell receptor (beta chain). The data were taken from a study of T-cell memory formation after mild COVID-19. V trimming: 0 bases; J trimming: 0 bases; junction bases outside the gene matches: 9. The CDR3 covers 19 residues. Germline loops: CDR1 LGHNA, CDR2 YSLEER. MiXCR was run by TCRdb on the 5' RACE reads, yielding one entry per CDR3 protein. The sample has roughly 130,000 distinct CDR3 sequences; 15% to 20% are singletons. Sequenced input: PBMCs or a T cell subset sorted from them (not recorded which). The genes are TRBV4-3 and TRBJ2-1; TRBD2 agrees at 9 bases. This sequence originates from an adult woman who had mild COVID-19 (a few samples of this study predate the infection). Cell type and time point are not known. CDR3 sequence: CASSQDSLAGVNSYNEQFF. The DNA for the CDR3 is TGCGCCAGCAGCCAAGACAGCTTAGCGGGAGTGAACTCCTACAATGAGCAGTTCTTC.